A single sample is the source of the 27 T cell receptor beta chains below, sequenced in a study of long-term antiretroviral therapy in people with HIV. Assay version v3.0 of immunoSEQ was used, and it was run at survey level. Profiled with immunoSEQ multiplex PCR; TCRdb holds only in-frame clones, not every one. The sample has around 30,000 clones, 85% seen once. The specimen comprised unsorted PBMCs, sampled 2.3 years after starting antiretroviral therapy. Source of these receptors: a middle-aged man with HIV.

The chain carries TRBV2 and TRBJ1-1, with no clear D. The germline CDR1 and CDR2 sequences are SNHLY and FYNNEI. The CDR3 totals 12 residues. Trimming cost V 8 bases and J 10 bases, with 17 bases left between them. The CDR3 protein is CASALGATGAFF. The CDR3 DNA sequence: TGTGCCAGCGCCCTCGGCGCCACCGGAGCTTTCTTT.

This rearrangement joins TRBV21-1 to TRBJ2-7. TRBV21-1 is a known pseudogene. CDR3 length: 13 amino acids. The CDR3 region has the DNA TGTGCCAGCGGCGGGACATTTACCTACGAGCAGTACTTC. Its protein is CASGGTFTYEQYF.

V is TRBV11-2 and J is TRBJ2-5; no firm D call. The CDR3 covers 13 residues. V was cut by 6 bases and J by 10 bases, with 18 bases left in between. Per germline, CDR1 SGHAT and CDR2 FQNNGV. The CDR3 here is CASSLGSPMDQYF. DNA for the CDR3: TGTGCCAGCAGTCTAGGATCTCCCATGGACCAGTACTTC. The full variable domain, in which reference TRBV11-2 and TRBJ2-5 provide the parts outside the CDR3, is EAGVAQSPRYKIIEKRQSVAFWCNPISGHATLYWYQQILGQGPKLLIQFQNNGVVDDSQLPKDRFSAERLKGVDSTLKIQPAKLEDSAVYLCASSLGSPMDQYFGPGTRLLVL.

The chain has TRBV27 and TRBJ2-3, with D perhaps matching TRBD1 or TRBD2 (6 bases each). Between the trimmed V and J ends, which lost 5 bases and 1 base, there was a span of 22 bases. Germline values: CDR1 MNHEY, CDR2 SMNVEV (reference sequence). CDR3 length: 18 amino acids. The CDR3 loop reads CASSPRGAVILGTDTQYF. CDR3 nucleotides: TGTGCCAGCAGTCCTAGGGGGGCAGTAATCCTGGGCACAGATACGCAGTATTTT.

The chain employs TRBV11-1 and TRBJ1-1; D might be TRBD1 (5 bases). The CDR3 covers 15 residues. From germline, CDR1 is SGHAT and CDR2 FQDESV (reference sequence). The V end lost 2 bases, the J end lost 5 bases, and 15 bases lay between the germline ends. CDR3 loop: CASSLWLGGETEAFF. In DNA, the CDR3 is TGTGCCAGCAGCTTATGGTTGGGGGGTGAGACTGAAGCTTTCTTT.

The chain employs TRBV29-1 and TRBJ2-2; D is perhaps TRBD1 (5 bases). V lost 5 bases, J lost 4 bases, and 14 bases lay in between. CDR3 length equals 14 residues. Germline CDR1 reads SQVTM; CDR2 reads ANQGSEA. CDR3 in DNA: TGCAGCGTTTCGGTGACAGAAGGCACCGGGGAGCTGTTTTTT. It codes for CSVSVTEGTGELFF.

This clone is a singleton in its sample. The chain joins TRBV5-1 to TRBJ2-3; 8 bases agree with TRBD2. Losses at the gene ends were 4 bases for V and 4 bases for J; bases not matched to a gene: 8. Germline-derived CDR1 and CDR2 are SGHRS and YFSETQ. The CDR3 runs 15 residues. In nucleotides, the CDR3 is TGCGCCAGCAGCGGAATAAGCGGGAGTTCAGATACGCAGTATTTT. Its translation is CASSGISGSSDTQYF.

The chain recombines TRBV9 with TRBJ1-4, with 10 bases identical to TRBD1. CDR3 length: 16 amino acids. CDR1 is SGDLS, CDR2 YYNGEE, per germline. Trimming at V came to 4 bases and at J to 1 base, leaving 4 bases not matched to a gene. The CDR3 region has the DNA TGTGCCAGCAGCTTAGGACAGGGGGTAACTAATGAAAAACTGTTTTTT. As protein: CASSLGQGVTNEKLFF.

CDR3: CASSIQGAGQPQHF. CDR3 DNA sequence: TGTGCCAGTAGTATTCAGGGGGCGGGTCAGCCCCAGCATTTT. The rearrangement joins TRBV19 to TRBJ1-5, with 8 bases that match TRBD1. The germline gives CDR1 LNHDA, CDR2 SQIVND (reference sequence). CDR3 length: 14 residues. V dropped 3 bases and J dropped 6; count of bases not matched to a gene: 4. Drawing the rest from reference TRBV19 and TRBJ1-5, the complete variable domain is DGGITQSPKYLFRKEGQNVTLSCEQNLNHDAMYWYRQDPGQGLRLIYYSQIVNDFQKGDIAEGYSVSREKKESFPLTVTSAQKNPTAFYLCASSIQGAGQPQHFGDGTRLSIL.

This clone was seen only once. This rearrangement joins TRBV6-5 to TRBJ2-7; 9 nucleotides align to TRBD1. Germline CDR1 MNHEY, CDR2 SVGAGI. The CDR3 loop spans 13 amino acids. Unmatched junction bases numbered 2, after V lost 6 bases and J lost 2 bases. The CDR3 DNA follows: TGTGCCAGCAGAAGACAGGGGGCCTACGAGCAGTACTTC. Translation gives CASRRQGAYEQYF.

CDR3 in amino acids: CASSLRNVGENSPLHF. CDR3 bases: TGTGCCAGCAGCTTACGGAATGTAGGCGAGAATTCACCCCTCCACTTT. This sequence joins TRBV13 and TRBJ1-6; unclear D gene. Trimming took off 2 bases at V and 7 bases at J, with 15 bases between the two ends. Per the germline V gene, CDR1 is PRHDT and CDR2 is FYEKMQ (reference sequence). This CDR3 comprises 16 residues.

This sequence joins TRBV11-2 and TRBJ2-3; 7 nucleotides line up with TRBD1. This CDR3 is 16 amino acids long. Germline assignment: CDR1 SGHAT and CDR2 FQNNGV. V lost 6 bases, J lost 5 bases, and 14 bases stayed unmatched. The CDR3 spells CASSLGAGGSGDTQYF. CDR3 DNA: TGTGCCAGCAGTCTAGGGGCAGGGGGTAGTGGAGATACGCAGTATTTT.

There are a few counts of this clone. The CDR3 reads CASSLASLAGGPSTDTQYF. The CDR3 nucleotides are TGTGCCAGCAGCTTAGCGTCGCTAGCGGGGGGGCCAAGCACAGATACGCAGTATTTT. The chain uses TRBV7-9 and TRBJ2-3, with 12 bases fitting TRBD2. The length of the CDR3 is 19 residues. The germline gives CDR1 SEHNR, CDR2 FQNEAQ (reference sequence). V lost 0 bases to trimming and J lost 0 bases; unmatched junction nucleotides: 7.

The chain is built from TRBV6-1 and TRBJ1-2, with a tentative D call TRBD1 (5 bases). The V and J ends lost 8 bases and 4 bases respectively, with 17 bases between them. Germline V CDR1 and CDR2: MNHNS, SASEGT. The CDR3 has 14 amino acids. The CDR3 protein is CASDSGTQPYGYTF. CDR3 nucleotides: TGTGCCAGCGACTCAGGGACTCAACCCTATGGCTACACCTTC.

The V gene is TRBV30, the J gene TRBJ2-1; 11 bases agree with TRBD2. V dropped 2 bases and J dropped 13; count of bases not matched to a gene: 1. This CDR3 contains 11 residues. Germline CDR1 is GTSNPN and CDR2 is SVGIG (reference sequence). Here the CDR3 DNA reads TGTGCCTGGAGTACTAGCGGGAGTCAGTTCTTC. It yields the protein CAWSTSGSQFF.

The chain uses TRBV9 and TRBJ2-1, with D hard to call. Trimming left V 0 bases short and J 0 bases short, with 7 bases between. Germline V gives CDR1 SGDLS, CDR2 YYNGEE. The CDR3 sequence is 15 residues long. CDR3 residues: CASSVGGNSYNEQFF. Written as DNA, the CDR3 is TGTGCCAGCAGCGTAGGCGGAAACTCCTACAATGAGCAGTTCTTC.

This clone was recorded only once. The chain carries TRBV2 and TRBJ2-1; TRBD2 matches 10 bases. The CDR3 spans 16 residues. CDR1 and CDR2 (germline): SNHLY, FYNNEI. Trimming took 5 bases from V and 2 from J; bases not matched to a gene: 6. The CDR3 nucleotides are TGTGCCAGCAGTCCCCCGGGACTAGCGACCTACAATGAGCAGTTCTTC. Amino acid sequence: CASSPPGLATYNEQFF. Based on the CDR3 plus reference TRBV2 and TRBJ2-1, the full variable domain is EPEVTQTPSHQVTQMGQEVILRCVPISNHLYFYWYRQILGQKVEFLVSFYNNEISEKSEIFDDQFSVERPDGSNFTLKIRSTKLEDSAMYFCASSPPGLATYNEQFFGPGTRLTVL.

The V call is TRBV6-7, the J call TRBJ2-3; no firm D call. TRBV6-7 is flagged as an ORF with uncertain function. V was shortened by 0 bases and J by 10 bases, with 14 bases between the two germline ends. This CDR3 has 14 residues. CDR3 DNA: TGTGCCAGCAGTTACTCCGTCCCGTTGAAAGCGCAGTATTTT. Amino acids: CASSYSVPLKAQYF.

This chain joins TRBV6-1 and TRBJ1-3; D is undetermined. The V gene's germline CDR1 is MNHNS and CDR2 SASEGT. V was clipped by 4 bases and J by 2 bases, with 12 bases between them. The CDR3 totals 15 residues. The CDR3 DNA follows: TGTGCCAGCAGTGCCCGGATAGGGACTGGAAACACCATATATTTT. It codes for CASSARIGTGNTIYF.

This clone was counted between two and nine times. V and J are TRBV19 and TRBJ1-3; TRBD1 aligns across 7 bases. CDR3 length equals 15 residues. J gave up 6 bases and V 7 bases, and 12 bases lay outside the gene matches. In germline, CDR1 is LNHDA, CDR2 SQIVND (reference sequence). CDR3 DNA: TGTGCCAGTACCGGGACAGCTTCTGGCGAAAACACCATATATTTT. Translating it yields CASTGTASGENTIYF.

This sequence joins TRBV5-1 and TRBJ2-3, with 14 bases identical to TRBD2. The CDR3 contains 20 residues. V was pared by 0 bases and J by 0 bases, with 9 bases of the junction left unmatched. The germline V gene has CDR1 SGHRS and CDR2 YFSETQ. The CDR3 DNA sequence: TGCGCCAGCAGCTTGGTTCCGTCGGGACTAGCGGGAGCCAGCACAGATACGCAGTATTTT. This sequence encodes CASSLVPSGLAGASTDTQYF.

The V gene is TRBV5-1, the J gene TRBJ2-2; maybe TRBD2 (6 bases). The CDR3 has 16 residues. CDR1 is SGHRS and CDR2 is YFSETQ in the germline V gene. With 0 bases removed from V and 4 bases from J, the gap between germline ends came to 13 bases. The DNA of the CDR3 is TGCGCCAGCAGCTTGGATCGGGGGATCCCCACCGGGGAGCTGTTTTTT. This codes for CASSLDRGIPTGELFF.

The DNA for the CDR3 is TGTGCTAGTGGAAACGGGAACCGCAATCAGCCCCAGCATTTT. Its translation is CASGNGNRNQPQHF. The chain uses TRBV12-5 and TRBJ1-5; D not certain. V shed 6 bases and J shed 2 bases, with 11 bases lying between them. The CDR3 covers 14 residues. Per the germline V gene, CDR1 is LGHNT and CDR2 is FRNRAP. The variable domain in full, completed from reference TRBV12-5 and TRBJ1-5, reads DARVTQTPRHKVTEMGQEVTMRCQPILGHNTVFWYRQTMMQGLELLAYFRNRAPLDDSGMPKDRFSAEMPDATLATLKIQPSEPRDSAVYFCASGNGNRNQPQHFGDGTRLSIL.

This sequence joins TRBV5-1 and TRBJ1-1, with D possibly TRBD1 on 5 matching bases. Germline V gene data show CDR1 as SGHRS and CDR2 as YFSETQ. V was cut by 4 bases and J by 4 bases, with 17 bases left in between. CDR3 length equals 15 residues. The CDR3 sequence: CASSPGRSEGTEAFF. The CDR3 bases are TGCGCCAGCAGCCCGGGACGCTCGGAGGGCACTGAAGCTTTCTTT.

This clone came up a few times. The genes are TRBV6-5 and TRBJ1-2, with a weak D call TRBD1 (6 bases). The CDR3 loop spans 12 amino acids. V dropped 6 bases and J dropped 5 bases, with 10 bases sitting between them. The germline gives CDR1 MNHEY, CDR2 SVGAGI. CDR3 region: CASSPGTYGYTF. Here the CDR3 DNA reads TGTGCCAGCAGCCCCGGGACATATGGCTACACCTTC.

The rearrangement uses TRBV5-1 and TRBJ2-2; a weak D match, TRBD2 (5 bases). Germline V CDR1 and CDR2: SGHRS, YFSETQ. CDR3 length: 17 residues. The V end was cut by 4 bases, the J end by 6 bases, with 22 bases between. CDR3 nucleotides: TGCGCCAGCAGCGAGGCCCCGGGGTTTATCGTCGCCGGGGAGCTGTTTTTT. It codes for CASSEAPGFIVAGELFF.

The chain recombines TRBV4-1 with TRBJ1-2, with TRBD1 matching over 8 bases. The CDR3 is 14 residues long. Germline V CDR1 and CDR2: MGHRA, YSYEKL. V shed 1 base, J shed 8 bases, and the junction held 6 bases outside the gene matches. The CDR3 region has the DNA TGCGCCAGCAGCCAAGGGACAGGGATTGAGGGCTACACCTTC. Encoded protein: CASSQGTGIEGYTF.